These 8 T cell receptor beta chains originate from one sample sequenced in a study of blood T cell repertoires in COVID-19. The method was immunoSEQ multiplex PCR; TCRdb's version includes in-frame clones alone and lacks a portion of them. The data show about 400,000 clones, approximately 88% seen once. What was sequenced was PBMCs or T cells enriched from blood (not recorded which). Receptors originate from a woman between 40 and 55 years old with acute COVID-19.

The chain employs TRBV6-6 and TRBJ2-1; 10 bases align to TRBD2. Trimming at V came to 0 bases and at J to 5 bases, leaving 4 bases not matched to a gene. Germline V gene sequence: CDR1 MNHNY, CDR2 SVGAGI (reference sequence). The CDR3 sequence is 16 residues long. Here the CDR3 reads CASSYSGLAVNNEQFF. CDR3 DNA sequence: TGTGCCAGCAGTTACTCTGGACTAGCGGTTAACAATGAGCAGTTCTTC.

The chain links TRBV13 to TRBJ1-2; D gene unclear. The CDR3 covers 15 residues. Germline CDR1 is PRHDT and CDR2 is FYEKMQ (reference sequence). V was shortened by 1 base and J by 3 bases, with 12 bases between the two germline ends. CDR3: CASSLVRGNDYGYTF. The CDR3 DNA is TGTGCCAGCAGCTTAGTCCGCGGAAACGACTATGGCTACACCTTC.

The chain uses TRBV2 and TRBJ1-5; D gene uncertain. There are 12 residues in the CDR3. From germline, CDR1 is SNHLY and CDR2 FYNNEI. Trimming took off 5 bases at V and 5 bases at J, with 7 bases between the two ends. The CDR3 bases are TGTGCCAGCAGTTTCCTTTATCAGCCCCAGCATTTT. Its translation: CASSFLYQPQHF.

The chain employs TRBV6-6 and TRBJ2-7, with 10 positions matching TRBD1. With V trimmed by 2 bases and J by 5 bases, 3 bases remained unmatched. CDR1 is MNHNY, CDR2 SVGAGI, per germline (reference sequence). The CDR3 covers 14 residues. The CDR3 protein is CASSYRQGADEQYF. Here the CDR3 DNA reads TGTGCCAGCAGTTACCGACAGGGGGCCGACGAGCAGTACTTC.

The chain has TRBV3-1 (or the pseudogene TRBV3-2) and TRBJ2-1, with 9 positions matching TRBD2. This CDR3 is 15 amino acids long. Losses at the gene ends were 8 bases for V and 2 bases for J; bases not matched to a gene: 7. Germline V gives CDR1 LGHDT, CDR2 YNNKEL (reference sequence). The CDR3 region is CASSTGGGAYNEQFF. The CDR3 nucleotides are TGTGCCAGCTCCACGGGCGGGGGGGCCTACAATGAGCAGTTCTTC.

The chain links TRBV3-1 (or the pseudogene TRBV3-2) to TRBJ2-3; 11 nucleotides line up with TRBD2. The germline V gene encodes CDR1 LGHDT and CDR2 YNNKEL (reference sequence). V lost 4 bases to trimming and J lost 4 bases; unmatched junction nucleotides: 4. The CDR3 loop spans 15 amino acids. The CDR3 loop is CASSPLAGAADTQYF. CDR3 sequence (DNA): TGTGCCAGCAGCCCACTAGCGGGGGCGGCAGATACGCAGTATTTT.

This chain uses TRBV5-8 with TRBJ2-2, with 8 bases aligning to TRBD2. This CDR3 spans 15 amino acids. The V gene end was trimmed by 4 bases and the J gene end by 5 bases; junction bases not matched to a gene: 7. In germline, CDR1 is SGHTS, CDR2 YDEGEE. CDR3 amino acids: CASSRGGLWTGELFF. The CDR3, as DNA: TGTGCCAGCAGCCGGGGGGGCCTTTGGACCGGGGAGCTGTTTTTT. The entire variable domain, with the rest obtained from reference TRBV5-8 and TRBJ2-2, is as follows: EAGVTQSPTHLIKTRGQQATLRCSPISGHTSVYWYQQALGLGLQFLLWYDEGEERNRGNFPPRFSGRQFPNYSSELNVNALELEDSALYLCASSRGGLWTGELFFGEGSRLTVL.

V gene TRBV7-9 combines with J gene TRBJ1-4; TRBD1 is a possible D gene (5 bases). V lost 5 bases to trimming and J lost 7 bases, with 17 bases between them. Looked up from germline, CDR1 is SEHNR and CDR2 is FQNEAQ (reference sequence). The CDR3 is 15 residues long. The CDR3 nucleotides read TGTGCCAGCAGCCCCCGCAGGGATCAAGGTGAAAAACTGTTTTTT. It yields the protein CASSPRRDQGEKLFF.